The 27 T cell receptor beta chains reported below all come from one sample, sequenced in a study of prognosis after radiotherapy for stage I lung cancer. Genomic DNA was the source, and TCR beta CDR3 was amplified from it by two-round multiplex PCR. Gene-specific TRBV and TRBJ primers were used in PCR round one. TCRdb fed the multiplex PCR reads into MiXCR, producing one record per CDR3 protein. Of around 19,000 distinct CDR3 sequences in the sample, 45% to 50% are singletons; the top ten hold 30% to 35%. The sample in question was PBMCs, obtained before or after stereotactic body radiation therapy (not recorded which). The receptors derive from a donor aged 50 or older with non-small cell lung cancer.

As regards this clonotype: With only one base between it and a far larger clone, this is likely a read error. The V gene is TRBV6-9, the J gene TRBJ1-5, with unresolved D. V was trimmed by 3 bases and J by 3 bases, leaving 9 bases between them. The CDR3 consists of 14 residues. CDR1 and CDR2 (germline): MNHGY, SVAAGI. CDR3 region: CASSYSVDNQPQHF. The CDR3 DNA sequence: TGTGCCAGCAGTTACAGTGTGGACAATCAGCCCCAGCATTTT.

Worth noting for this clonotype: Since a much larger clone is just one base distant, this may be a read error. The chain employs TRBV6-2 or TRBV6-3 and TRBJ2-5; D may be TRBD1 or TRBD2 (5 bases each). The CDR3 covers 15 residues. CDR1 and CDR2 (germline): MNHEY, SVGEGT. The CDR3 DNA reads TGTGTCAGCAGTTCCCGGGACCCCCCAGGCGAGACCCAGTACTTC. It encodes CVSSSRDPPGETQYF.

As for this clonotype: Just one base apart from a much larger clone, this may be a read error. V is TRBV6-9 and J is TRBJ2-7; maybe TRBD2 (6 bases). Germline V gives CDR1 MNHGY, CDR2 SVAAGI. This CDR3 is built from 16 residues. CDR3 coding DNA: TGTGACAGCAGTTACTCCTTTAGCGGAAACACCTACGAGCAGTACTTC. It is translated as CDSSYSFSGNTYEQYF.

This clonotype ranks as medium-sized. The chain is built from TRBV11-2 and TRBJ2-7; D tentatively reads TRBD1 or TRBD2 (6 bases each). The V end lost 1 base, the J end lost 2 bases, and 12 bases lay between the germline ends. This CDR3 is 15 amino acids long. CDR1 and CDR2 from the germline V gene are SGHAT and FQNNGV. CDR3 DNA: TGTGCCAGCAGCTTAGGGGTAGGGGGGCCCTACGAGCAGTACTTC. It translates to CASSLGVGGPYEQYF.

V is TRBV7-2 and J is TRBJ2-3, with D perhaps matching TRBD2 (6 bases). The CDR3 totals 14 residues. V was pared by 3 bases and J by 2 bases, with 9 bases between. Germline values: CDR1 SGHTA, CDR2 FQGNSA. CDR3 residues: CASSFAGLTDTQYF. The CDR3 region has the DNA TGTGCCAGCAGCTTTGCGGGGCTCACAGATACGCAGTATTTT.

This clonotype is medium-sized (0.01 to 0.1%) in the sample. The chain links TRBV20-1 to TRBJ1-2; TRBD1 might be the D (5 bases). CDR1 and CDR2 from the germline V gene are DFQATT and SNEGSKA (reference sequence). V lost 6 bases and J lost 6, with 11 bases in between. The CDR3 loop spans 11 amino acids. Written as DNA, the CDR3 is TGCAGTGCCAGGGATTTTGATGGCTACACCTTC. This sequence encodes CSARDFDGYTF.

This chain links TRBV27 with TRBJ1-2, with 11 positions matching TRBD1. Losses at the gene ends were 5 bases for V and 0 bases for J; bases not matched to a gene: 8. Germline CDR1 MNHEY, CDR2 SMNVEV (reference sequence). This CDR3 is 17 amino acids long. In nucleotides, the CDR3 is TGTGCCAGCAGTACTTCCGGGACAGGGGGAGCTAACTATGGCTACACCTTC. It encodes CASSTSGTGGANYGYTF.

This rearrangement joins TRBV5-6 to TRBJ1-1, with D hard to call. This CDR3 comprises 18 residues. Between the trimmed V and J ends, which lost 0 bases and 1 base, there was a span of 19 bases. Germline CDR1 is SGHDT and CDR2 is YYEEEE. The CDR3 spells CASSLGFVTEAKNTEAFF. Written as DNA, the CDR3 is TGTGCCAGCAGCTTGGGATTCGTGACGGAGGCCAAGAACACTGAAGCTTTCTTT.

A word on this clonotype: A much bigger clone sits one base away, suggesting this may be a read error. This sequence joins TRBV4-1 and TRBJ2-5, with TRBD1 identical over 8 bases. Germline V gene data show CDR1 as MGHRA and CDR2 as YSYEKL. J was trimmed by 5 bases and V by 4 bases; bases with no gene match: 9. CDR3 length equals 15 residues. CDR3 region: CASSRPQGAGETQYF. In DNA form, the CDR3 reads TGCGCCAGCAGCCGCCCTCAGGGGGCAGGGGAGACCCAGTACTTC.

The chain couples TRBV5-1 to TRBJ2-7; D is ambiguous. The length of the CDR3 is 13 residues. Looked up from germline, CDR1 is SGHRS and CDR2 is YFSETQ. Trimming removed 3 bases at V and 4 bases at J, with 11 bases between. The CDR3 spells CASSSDGLYEQYF. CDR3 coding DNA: TGCGCCAGCAGCTCCGACGGTTTGTACGAGCAGTACTTC.

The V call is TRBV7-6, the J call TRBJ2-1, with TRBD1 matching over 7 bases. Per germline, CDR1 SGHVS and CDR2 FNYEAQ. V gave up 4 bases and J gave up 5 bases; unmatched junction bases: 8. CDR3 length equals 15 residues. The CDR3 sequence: CASSSRDSVNNEQFF. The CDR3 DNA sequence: TGTGCCAGCAGCTCCCGGGACAGTGTTAACAATGAGCAGTTCTTC.

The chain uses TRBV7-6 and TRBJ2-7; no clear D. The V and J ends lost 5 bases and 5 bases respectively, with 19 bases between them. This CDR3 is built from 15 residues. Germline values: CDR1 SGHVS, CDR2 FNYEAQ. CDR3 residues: CASSHLCDIRNEQYF. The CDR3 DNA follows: TGTGCCAGCAGCCATCTCTGTGACATCCGGAACGAGCAGTACTTC.

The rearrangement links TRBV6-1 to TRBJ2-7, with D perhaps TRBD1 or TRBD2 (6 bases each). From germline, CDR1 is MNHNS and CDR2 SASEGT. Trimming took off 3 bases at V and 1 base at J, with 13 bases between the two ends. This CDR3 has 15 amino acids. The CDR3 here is CASSDRGRGSYEQYF. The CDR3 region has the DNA TGTGCCAGCAGTGATCGGGGGCGAGGTTCCTACGAGCAGTACTTC.

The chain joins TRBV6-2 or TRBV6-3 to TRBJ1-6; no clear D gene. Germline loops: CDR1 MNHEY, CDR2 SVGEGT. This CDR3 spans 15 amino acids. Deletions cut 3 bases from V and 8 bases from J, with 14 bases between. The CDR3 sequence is CASSYEGSTYSPLHF. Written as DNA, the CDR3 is TGTGCCAGCAGTTATGAGGGCTCTACCTATTCACCCCTCCACTTT.

CDR3 sequence: CASSLSGWLYNEQFF. CDR3 nucleotides: TGTGCCAGCAGCTTAAGTGGGTGGCTCTACAATGAGCAGTTCTTC. The rearrangement links TRBV7-8 to TRBJ2-1; D call uncertain. V shed 2 bases and J shed 3 bases, with 11 bases lying between them. Germline V CDR1 and CDR2: SGHVS, FQNEAQ. The CDR3 length is 15 residues. The variable domain in full, completed from reference TRBV7-8 and TRBJ2-1, reads GAGVSQSPRYKVAKRGQDVALRCDPISGHVSLFWYQQALGQGPEFLTYFQNEAQLDKSGLPSDRFFAERPEGSVSTLKIQRTQQEDSAVYLCASSLSGWLYNEQFFGPGTRLTVL.

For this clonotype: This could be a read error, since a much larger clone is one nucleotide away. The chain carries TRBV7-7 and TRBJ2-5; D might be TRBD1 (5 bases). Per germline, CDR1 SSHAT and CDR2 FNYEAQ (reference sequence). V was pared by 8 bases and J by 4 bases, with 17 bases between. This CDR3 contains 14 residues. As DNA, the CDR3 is TGTGCCAGCGCGGCTGGGGCCTCAGTAGAGACCCAGTACTTC. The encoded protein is CASAAGASVETQYF.

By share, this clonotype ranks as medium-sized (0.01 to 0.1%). CDR3 DNA: TGTGCCAGCAGCCCCTACGGGTTACGGTATGGCTACACCTTC. This codes for CASSPYGLRYGYTF. The J gene is TRBJ1-2, the V gene TRBV28, with D unclear. The CDR3 covers 14 residues. Germline CDR1 is MDHEN and CDR2 is SYDVKM. Trimming shortened V by 6 bases and J by 5 bases, and 16 bases separated the two germline ends.

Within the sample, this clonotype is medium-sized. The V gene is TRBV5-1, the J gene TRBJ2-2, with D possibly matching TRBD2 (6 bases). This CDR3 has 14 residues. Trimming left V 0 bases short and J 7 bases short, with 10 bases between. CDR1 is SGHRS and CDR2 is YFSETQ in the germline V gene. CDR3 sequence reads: CASSLEGGIGELFF. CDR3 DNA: TGCGCCAGCAGCTTGGAGGGCGGGATCGGGGAGCTGTTTTTT.

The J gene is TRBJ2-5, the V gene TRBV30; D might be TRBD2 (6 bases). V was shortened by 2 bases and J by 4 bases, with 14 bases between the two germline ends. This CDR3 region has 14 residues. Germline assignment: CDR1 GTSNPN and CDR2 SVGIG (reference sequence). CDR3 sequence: CAWSFSGVRETQYF. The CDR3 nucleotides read TGTGCCTGGAGTTTCTCGGGAGTTAGAGAGACCCAGTACTTC.

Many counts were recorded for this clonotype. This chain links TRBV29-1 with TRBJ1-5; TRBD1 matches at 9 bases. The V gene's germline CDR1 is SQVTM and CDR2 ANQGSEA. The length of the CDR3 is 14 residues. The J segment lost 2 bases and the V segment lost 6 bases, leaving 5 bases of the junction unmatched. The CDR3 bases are TGCAGCGTGAAGGGACAGGGAGGCAATCAGCCCCAGCATTTT. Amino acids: CSVKGQGGNQPQHF.

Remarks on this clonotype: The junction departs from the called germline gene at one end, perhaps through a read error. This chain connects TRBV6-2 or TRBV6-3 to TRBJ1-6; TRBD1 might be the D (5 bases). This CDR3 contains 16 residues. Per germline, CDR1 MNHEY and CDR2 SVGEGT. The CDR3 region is CDSSSNGALYNSPLHF. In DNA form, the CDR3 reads TGTGACAGCAGTTCTAACGGGGCCCTCTATAATTCACCCCTCCACTTT.

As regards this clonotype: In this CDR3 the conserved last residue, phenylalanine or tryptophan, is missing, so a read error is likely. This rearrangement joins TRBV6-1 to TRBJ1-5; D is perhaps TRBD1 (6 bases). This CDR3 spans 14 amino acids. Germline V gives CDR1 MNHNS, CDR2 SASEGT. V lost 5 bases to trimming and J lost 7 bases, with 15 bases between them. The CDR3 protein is CASSQQGSRQPQHL. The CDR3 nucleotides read TGTGCCAGCAGTCAGCAGGGGTCACGGCAGCCCCAGCATCTT.

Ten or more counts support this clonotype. CDR3 amino acids: CASRMMREWETQYF. The CDR3 coding sequence is TGTGCCAGCAGGATGATGCGGGAGTGGGAGACCCAGTACTTC. The rearrangement uses TRBV6-1 and TRBJ2-5; the match to TRBD2 covers 7 bases. The CDR3 length is 14 residues. Germline-derived CDR1 and CDR2 are MNHNS and SASEGT. Unmatched junction bases numbered 9, after V lost 6 bases and J lost 5 bases.

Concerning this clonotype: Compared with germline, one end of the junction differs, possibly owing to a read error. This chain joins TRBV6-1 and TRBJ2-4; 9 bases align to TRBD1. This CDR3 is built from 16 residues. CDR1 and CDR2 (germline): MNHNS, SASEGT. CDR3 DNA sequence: TGTGCCAGCAGCCCCATCCCCGGACAGGGGCGGAATGATCATTTCTTC. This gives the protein CASSPIPGQGRNDHFF.

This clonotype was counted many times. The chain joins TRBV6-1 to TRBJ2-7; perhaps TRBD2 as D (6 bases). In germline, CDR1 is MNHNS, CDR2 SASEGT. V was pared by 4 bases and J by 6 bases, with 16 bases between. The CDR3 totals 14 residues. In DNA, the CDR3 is TGTGCCAGCAGTGTCCGGGCGGGGCTCTGCGAGCAGTACTTC. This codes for CASSVRAGLCEQYF.

The CDR3 region is CANAVGTKYNEQFF. The CDR3 bases are TGTGCTAACGCGGTCGGGACCAAATACAATGAGCAGTTCTTC. The chain employs TRBV7-8 and TRBJ2-1, with D possibly being TRBD1 or TRBD2 (5 bases each). Germline lookup yields CDR1 SGHVS and CDR2 FQNEAQ. This CDR3 has 14 residues.

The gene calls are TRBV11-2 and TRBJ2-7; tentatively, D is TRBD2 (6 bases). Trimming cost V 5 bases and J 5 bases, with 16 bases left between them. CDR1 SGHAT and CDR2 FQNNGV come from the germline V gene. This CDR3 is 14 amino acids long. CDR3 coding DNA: TGTGCCAGCAGCCCCGGGGGAGCTATAAACGAGCAGTACTTC. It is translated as CASSPGGAINEQYF.